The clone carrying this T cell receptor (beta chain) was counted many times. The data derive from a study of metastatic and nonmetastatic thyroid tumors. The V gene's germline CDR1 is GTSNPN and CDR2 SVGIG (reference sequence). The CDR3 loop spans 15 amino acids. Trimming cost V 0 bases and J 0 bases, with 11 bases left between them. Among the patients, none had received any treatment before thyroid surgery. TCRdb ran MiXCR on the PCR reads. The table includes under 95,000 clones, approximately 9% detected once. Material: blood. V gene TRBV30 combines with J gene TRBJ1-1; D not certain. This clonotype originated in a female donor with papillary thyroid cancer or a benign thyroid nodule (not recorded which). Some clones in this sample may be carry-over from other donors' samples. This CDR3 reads CAWSVLEAVNTEAFF. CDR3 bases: TGTGCCTGGAGTGTACTCGAGGCGGTGAACACTGAAGCTTTCTTT.